These 24 T cell receptor beta chains originate from one sample sequenced in a study of blood T cell repertoires in COVID-19. The data were produced by immunoSEQ multiplex PCR, yet TCRdb's version contains in-frame clones alone and is incomplete. The sample has approximately 250,000 clones, under 90% seen once. Sequences were obtained from peripheral blood. These receptor sequences come from a man between 60 and 70 years old with acute or convalescent COVID-19.

CDR3 sequence (DNA): TGTGCCAGCAGCTTCAAGGACAGGGCGAGTGAAGCTTTCTTT. It specifies CASSFKDRASEAFF. The chain joins TRBV5-4 to TRBJ1-1; 8 nucleotides agree with TRBD1. V gave up 2 bases and J gave up 7 bases; unmatched junction bases: 7. This CDR3 has 14 amino acids. The germline V gene has CDR1 SGHNT and CDR2 YYREEE (reference sequence).

V gene TRBV7-2 combines with J gene TRBJ2-7; 9 bases are shared with TRBD1. Trimming took 5 bases from V and 0 from J; bases not matched to a gene: 8. In germline, CDR1 is SGHTA, CDR2 FQGNSA. This CDR3 comprises 16 residues. The CDR3 bases are TGTGCCAGCAGCCGGACAGGGGATCTCGGCTCCTACGAGCAGTACTTC. Protein sequence: CASSRTGDLGSYEQYF.

This clone came up a few times. The chain uses TRBV19 and TRBJ1-2, with 8 bases identical to TRBD1. The CDR3 sequence is 14 residues long. After removal of 7 bases from V and 2 bases from J, the junction contained 6 bases not matched to a gene. Per germline, CDR1 LNHDA and CDR2 SQIVND (reference sequence). This CDR3 is CASTIGTGNYGYTF. For the CDR3, the DNA is TGTGCCAGTACCATAGGGACAGGAAACTATGGCTACACCTTC.

This rearrangement joins TRBV30 to TRBJ2-7; 8 bases match TRBD2. CDR3 length equals 15 residues. The germline V gene encodes CDR1 GTSNPN and CDR2 SVGIG (reference sequence). V lost 1 base and J lost 7; bases outside the gene matches: 12. The CDR3 nucleotides read TGTGCCTGGAGTGCCGCCTCCGGGGGGGGCCGGGAGCAGTACTTC. It specifies CAWSAASGGGREQYF. Looking up the rest from reference TRBV30 and TRBJ2-7 gives the full variable domain: SQTIHQWPATLVQPVGSPLSLECTVEGTSNPNLYWYRQAAGRGLQLLFYSVGIGQISSEVPQNLSASRPQDRQFILSSKKLLLSDSGFYLCAWSAASGGGREQYFGPGTRLTVT.

The chain is built from TRBV29-1 and TRBJ2-3, with 8 bases lining up with TRBD1. The CDR3 totals 14 residues. Germline CDR1 is SQVTM and CDR2 is ANQGSEA. With 6 bases clipped from V and 3 bases from J, the junction kept 8 bases outside the gene matches. This CDR3 is CSVGDRGATDTQYF. CDR3 DNA: TGCAGCGTAGGAGACAGGGGAGCGACAGATACGCAGTATTTT.

The chain employs TRBV14 and TRBJ2-7; 12 positions agree with TRBD2. The CDR3 consists of 16 residues. After removal of 3 bases from V and 4 bases from J, the junction contained 7 bases not matched to a gene. Germline-derived CDR1 and CDR2 are SGHDN and FVKESK. This CDR3 is CASSQQTSGRGYEQYF. The CDR3 nucleotides are TGTGCCAGCAGCCAGCAGACTAGCGGGAGAGGGTACGAGCAGTACTTC.

Only one count was recorded for this clone. The chain joins TRBV12-5 to TRBJ2-1; weak D call: TRBD1 (5 bases). The CDR3 consists of 15 residues. With 1 base removed from V and 1 base from J, the gap between germline ends came to 8 bases. The germline V gene has CDR1 LGHNT and CDR2 FRNRAP. This chain's CDR3 is CASGLEAGSYNEQFF. The DNA of the CDR3 is TGTGCTAGTGGTTTGGAGGCAGGGTCCTACAATGAGCAGTTCTTC.

This chain uses TRBV14 with TRBJ2-5; perhaps TRBD2 as D (6 bases). V was trimmed by 3 bases and J by 9 bases, leaving 20 bases between them. Germline V CDR1 and CDR2: SGHDN, FVKESK. This CDR3 has 15 amino acids. CDR3 protein: CASSHSGTDRGSQYF. The CDR3, as DNA: TGTGCCAGCAGCCATTCTGGGACGGACCGGGGGTCCCAGTACTTC.

V and J are TRBV28 and TRBJ2-1; 7 positions agree with TRBD2. Germline CDR1 and CDR2: MDHEN and SYDVKM. The CDR3 runs to 16 residues. V was clipped by 6 bases and J by 8 bases; unmatched bases: 16. CDR3 loop: CASRLLGPAGRHEQFF. CDR3 nucleotide sequence: TGTGCCAGCAGGCTATTAGGGCCAGCGGGGAGGCATGAGCAGTTCTTC.

CDR3 nucleotide sequence: TGTGCCAGCAGCTCATGGGGGGGGCTGGAGACCCAGTACTTC. Protein sequence: CASSSWGGLETQYF. The chain is built from TRBV7-9 and TRBJ2-5; D may be TRBD2 (7 bases). The ends were cut back, 4 bases at V and 5 bases at J, with 14 bases in the middle. The CDR3 totals 14 residues. The germline CDR1 and CDR2 sequences are SEHNR and FQNEAQ (reference sequence).

This clone was detected once. The V and J genes are TRBV9 and TRBJ1-5; perhaps TRBD1 as D (6 bases). Germline V lookup: CDR1 SGDLS, CDR2 YYNGEE. V lost 0 bases and J 7 bases, leaving 17 bases between the germline ends. The CDR3 totals 16 residues. The CDR3 coding sequence is TGTGCCAGCAGCGTAGGGTTAGGGGGGGCTGGACAGCCCCAGCATTTT. This gives the protein CASSVGLGGAGQPQHF. The variable domain in full, completed from reference TRBV9 and TRBJ1-5, reads DSGVTQTPKHLITATGQRVTLRCSPRSGDLSVYWYQQSLDQGLQFLIQYYNGEERAKGNILERFSAQQFPDLHSELNLSSLELGDSALYFCASSVGLGGAGQPQHFGDGTRLSIL.

The chain joins TRBV7-6 to TRBJ2-2, with D possibly matching TRBD1 (6 bases). The CDR3 has 15 amino acids. Germline V lookup: CDR1 SGHVS, CDR2 FNYEAQ. Trimming left V 5 bases short and J 3 bases short, with 13 bases between. CDR3 DNA sequence: TGTGCCAGCAGCGAACCGACAGGTTACACCGGGGAGCTGTTTTTT. This sequence encodes CASSEPTGYTGELFF.

This clone has just a few counts. This chain joins TRBV9 and TRBJ1-1; no clear D. The germline V gene has CDR1 SGDLS and CDR2 YYNGEE. The CDR3 extends over 13 amino acids. V was clipped by 0 bases and J by 5 bases, with 8 bases between them. DNA for the CDR3: TGTGCCAGCAGCGTAGAACGGGGTACTGAAGCTTTCTTT. Translated: CASSVERGTEAFF.

The chain is built from TRBV20-1 and TRBJ1-2; 12 bases line up with TRBD1. With 6 bases clipped from V and 6 bases from J, the junction kept 8 bases outside the gene matches. Germline CDR1 DFQATT, CDR2 SNEGSKA (reference sequence). The CDR3 totals 14 residues. The CDR3 DNA is TGCAGTGCAAGTGGGACAGGGGGCCGGCATGGCTACACCTTC. Translating it yields CSASGTGGRHGYTF.

This rearrangement joins TRBV6-5 to TRBJ1-5; weak D call: TRBD1 (5 bases). CDR3 length equals 15 residues. The germline CDR1 and CDR2 sequences are MNHEY and SVGAGI. V lost 6 bases, J lost 4 bases, and 16 bases lay in between. In DNA, the CDR3 is TGTGCCAGCAGGGATCCCCCGAAGGGGAATCAGCCCCAGCATTTT. Protein product: CASRDPPKGNQPQHF.

This clone appeared a single time. This chain links TRBV6-2 or TRBV6-3 with TRBJ1-3; maybe TRBD1 (6 bases). The CDR3 has 13 amino acids. The ends were cut back, 4 bases at V and 2 bases at J, with 6 bases in the middle. The germline gives CDR1 MNHEY, CDR2 SVGEGT. The CDR3 protein is CASSSGAGNTIYF. DNA for the CDR3: TGTGCCAGCAGTTCAGGGGCTGGAAACACCATATATTTT.

V is TRBV6-6 and J is TRBJ1-4, with D unresolved. The germline V and J ends were trimmed by 0 bases and 6 bases, with 14 bases remaining between them. The CDR3 is made up of 16 amino acids. Germline lookup yields CDR1 MNHNY and CDR2 SVGAGI (reference sequence). The CDR3 loop is CASSYSWQARDEKLFF. In DNA form, the CDR3 reads TGTGCCAGCAGTTACTCTTGGCAGGCCCGAGATGAAAAACTGTTTTTT.

V usage is TRBV5-4 and J usage is TRBJ1-1; D possibly corresponds to TRBD1 (5 bases). From germline, CDR1 is SGHNT and CDR2 YYREEE (reference sequence). Trimming shortened V by 3 bases and J by 0 bases, and 12 bases separated the two germline ends. This CDR3 has 15 residues. DNA of the CDR3: TGTGCCAGCAGCTGGATGGACACTGTGAACACTGAAGCTTTCTTT. Translated: CASSWMDTVNTEAFF.

The CDR3 DNA reads TGTGCCAGCAGCTTATCTGGACAGACAGGAGAGACCCAGTACTTC. As protein: CASSLSGQTGETQYF. The chain links TRBV7-2 to TRBJ2-5; a weak D match, TRBD1 (6 bases). Trimming left V 2 bases short and J 4 bases short, with 14 bases between. Germline loops: CDR1 SGHTA, CDR2 FQGNSA. CDR3 length: 15 amino acids.

The V gene is TRBV6-6, the J gene TRBJ2-7, with 8 positions matching TRBD1. Germline CDR1 reads MNHNY; CDR2 reads SVGAGI (reference sequence). V was clipped by 6 bases and J by 0 bases; unmatched bases: 19. This CDR3 spans 19 amino acids. Here the CDR3 reads CASSLSTPQGVLISYEQYF. The CDR3, as DNA: TGTGCCAGCAGCTTATCGACACCACAGGGGGTTCTTATCTCCTACGAGCAGTACTTC.

The CDR3 loop reads CASSLGQEQYF. As DNA, the CDR3 is TGTGCCAGCAGCTTAGGACAGGAGCAGTACTTC. The V call is TRBV5-4, the J call TRBJ2-7, with D perhaps matching TRBD1 (6 bases). CDR1 is SGHNT and CDR2 is YYREEE in the germline V gene (reference sequence). The length of the CDR3 is 11 residues. V dropped 2 bases and J dropped 7 bases, with 7 bases sitting between them.

J is TRBJ2-1 and V is TRBV29-1; the D gene is possibly TRBD2 (5 bases). The CDR3 is 12 residues long. Trimming cost V 7 bases and J 10 bases, with 17 bases left between them. The germline V gene has CDR1 SQVTM and CDR2 ANQGSEA. CDR3 nucleotide sequence: TGCAGCGCCACCGTCACGGCGGGCGAGCAGTTCTTC. This translates into CSATVTAGEQFF.

This clone was recorded only once. This chain joins TRBV5-1 and TRBJ2-2; perhaps TRBD2 as D (6 bases). The CDR3 runs to 12 residues. The V gene lost 5 bases and the J gene lost 7 bases, with 9 bases spanning the gap. Germline V gives CDR1 SGHRS, CDR2 YFSETQ. The CDR3 sequence: CASSPSVGELFF. The CDR3 coding sequence is TGCGCCAGCAGTCCTAGCGTCGGGGAGCTGTTTTTT.

The V gene is TRBV18, the J gene TRBJ2-7; 9 bases agree with TRBD1. CDR1 is KGHSH, CDR2 LQKENI, per germline. The J segment lost 0 bases and the V segment lost 6 bases, leaving 6 bases of the junction unmatched. The CDR3 runs 15 residues. CDR3 coding DNA: TGTGCCAGCTCTCCTGGGACAGGGCGCTCCTACGAGCAGTACTTC. Residues: CASSPGTGRSYEQYF.